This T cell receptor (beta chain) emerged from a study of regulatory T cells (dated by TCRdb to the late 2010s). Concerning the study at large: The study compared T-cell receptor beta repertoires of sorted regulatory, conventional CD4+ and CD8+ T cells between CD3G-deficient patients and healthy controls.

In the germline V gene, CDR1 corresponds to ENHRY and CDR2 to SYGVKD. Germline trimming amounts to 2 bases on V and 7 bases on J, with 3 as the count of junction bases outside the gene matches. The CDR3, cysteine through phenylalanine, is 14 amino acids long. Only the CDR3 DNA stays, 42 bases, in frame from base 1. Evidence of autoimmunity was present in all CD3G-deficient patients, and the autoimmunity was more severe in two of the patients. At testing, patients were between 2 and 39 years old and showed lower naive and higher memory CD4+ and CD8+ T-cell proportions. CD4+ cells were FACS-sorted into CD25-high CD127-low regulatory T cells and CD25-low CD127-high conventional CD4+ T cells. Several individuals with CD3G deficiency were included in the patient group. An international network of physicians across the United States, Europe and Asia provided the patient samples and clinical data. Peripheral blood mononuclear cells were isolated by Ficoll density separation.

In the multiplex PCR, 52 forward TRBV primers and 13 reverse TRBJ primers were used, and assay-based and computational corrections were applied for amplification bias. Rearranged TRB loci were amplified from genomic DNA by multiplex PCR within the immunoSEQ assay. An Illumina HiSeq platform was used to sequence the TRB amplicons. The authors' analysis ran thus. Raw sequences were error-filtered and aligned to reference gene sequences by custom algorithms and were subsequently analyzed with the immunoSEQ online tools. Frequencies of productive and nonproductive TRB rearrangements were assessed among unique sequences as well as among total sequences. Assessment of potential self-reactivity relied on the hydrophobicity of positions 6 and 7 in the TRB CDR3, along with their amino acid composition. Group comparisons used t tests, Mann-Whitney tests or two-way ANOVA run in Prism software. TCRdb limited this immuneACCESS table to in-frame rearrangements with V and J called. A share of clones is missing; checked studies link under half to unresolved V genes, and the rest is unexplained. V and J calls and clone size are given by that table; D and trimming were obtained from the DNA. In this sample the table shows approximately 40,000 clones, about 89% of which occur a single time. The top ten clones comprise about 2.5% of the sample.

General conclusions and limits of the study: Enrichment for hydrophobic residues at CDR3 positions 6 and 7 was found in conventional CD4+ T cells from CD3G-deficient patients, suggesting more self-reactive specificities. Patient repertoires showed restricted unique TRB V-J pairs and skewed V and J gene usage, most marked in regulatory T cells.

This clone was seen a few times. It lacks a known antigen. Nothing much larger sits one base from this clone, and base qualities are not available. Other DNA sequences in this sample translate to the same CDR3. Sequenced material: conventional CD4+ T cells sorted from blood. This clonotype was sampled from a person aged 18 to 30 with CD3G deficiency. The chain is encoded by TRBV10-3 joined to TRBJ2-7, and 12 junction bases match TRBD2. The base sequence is TGTGCCATCAGTGAGGGACTAGCGGGATATGAGCAGTACTTC. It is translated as CAISEGLAGYEQYF.